This T cell receptor beta chain originates from a study of long-term antiretroviral therapy in people with HIV. Whole-study findings and limits: Within the repertoire, clones expanded before ART were dominant at all time points. Adherence to ART, viral resistance and therapy changes lacked any data.

At least two post-ART and at least one pre-ART PBMC sample were available for each donor. Germline V gene data show CDR1 as SNHLY and CDR2 as FYNNEI. V was clipped by 6 bases and J by 6 bases, with 12 bases between them. This CDR3 has 12 amino acids. They ran version v3.0 of the immunoSEQ assay at survey level. Data came from immunoSEQ multiplex PCR; TCRdb stores just in-frame clones and leaves some out. This table has more than 20,000 clones, about 85% appearing once. In regard to this clone: Its target is not known.

The sequence derives from a man aged 35 to 55 with HIV. This rearrangement joins TRBV2 to TRBJ2-7; D not resolved. Specimen: unsorted PBMCs, collected approximately 2.6 years after starting antiretroviral therapy. The CDR3 DNA sequence: TGTGCCAGCAGGGCGGATAAGCTCGAGCAGTACTTC. It codes for CASRADKLEQYF.